A selection of T cell receptor beta chains follows, all from one sample in a study of T cells in Graves' hyperthyroidism and ophthalmopathy. TCRdb re-analysed the multiplex PCR reads in MiXCR, keeping a single row per CDR3 protein. The sample lists about 590,000 distinct CDR3 sequences; around 14% were seen once. The sample consisted of blood. Receptor source: a woman in her thirties with Graves' hyperthyroidism. Both conserved end residues are part of each CDR3.

J gene: TRBJ2-1; V gene: TRBV5-1; CDR3 protein: CASRETLGTSGNSYNEQFF
J gene: TRBJ1-1; V gene: TRBV28; CDR3 protein: CASSSIRSWRGMNTEAFF
J gene: TRBJ2-5; V gene: TRBV18; CDR3 protein: CASSPLTSQETQYF
J gene: TRBJ2-1; V gene: TRBV24-1; CDR3 protein: CATSDLFLPNEQFF
J gene: TRBJ2-1; V gene: TRBV6-6; CDR3 protein: CASSYSLRGPYNEQFF
J gene: TRBJ1-1; V gene: TRBV6-2/TRBV6-3; CDR3 protein: CATLRGWMNTEAFF
J gene: TRBJ2-2; V gene: TRBV6-2/TRBV6-3; CDR3 protein: CASLPTSGLHRGLFF
J gene: TRBJ2-7; V gene: TRBV27; CDR3 protein: CASSFGTGGGLDEQYF
J gene: TRBJ1-5; V gene: TRBV13; CDR3 protein: CASSRLNSYSNQPQHF
J gene: TRBJ2-2; V gene: TRBV30; CDR3 protein: CAWSVLAGDTGELFF
J gene: TRBJ1-1; V gene: TRBV30; CDR3 protein: CAWLVQGQAFF
J gene: TRBJ2-5; V gene: TRBV29-1; CDR3 protein: CSVGAETQYF
J gene: TRBJ1-5; V gene: TRBV20-1; CDR3 protein: CSARDGQGAANQPQHF
J gene: TRBJ2-7; V gene: TRBV3-1; CDR3 protein: CASSLGLAGTGAYEQYF
J gene: TRBJ1-2; V gene: TRBV13; CDR3 protein: CASSSRSGGYGYTF
J gene: TRBJ2-5; V gene: TRBV5-1; CDR3 protein: CASSAGTSEQETQYF
J gene: TRBJ2-2; V gene: TRBV2; CDR3 protein: CASSVEGGELFF
J gene: TRBJ2-2; V gene: TRBV4-1; CDR3 protein: CASSQLLAGNSNTGELFF
J gene: TRBJ2-7; V gene: TRBV12-3/TRBV12-4; CDR3 protein: CASRRGTLSSYEQYF